The 28 T cell receptor beta chains presented below share a single source sample, sequenced in a study of control samples from healthy donors and cancer patients. The repertoire was sequenced with immunoSEQ multiplex PCR; TCRdb's copy has only in-frame clones and lacks some. The data show 160,000 or so clones, approximately 96% seen once. The sequenced material came from blood. The receptors stem from a woman in her thirties or forties in good health.

The J gene is TRBJ1-1, the V gene TRBV19; D remains ambiguous. Germline V CDR1 and CDR2: LNHDA, SQIVND (reference sequence). The ends were cut back, 3 bases at V and 0 bases at J, with 14 bases in the middle. This CDR3 region has 16 residues. This chain's CDR3 is CASSMEGANVNTEAFF. The CDR3, as DNA: TGTGCCAGTAGTATGGAGGGAGCAAATGTGAACACTGAAGCTTTCTTT.

The genes are TRBV10-3 and TRBJ2-1; possible D gene TRBD2, 5 bases. In germline, CDR1 is ENHRY, CDR2 SYGVKD. The CDR3 loop spans 13 amino acids. Trimming pared 9 bases from V and 4 bases from J, leaving 13 bases between. The CDR3, as DNA: TGTGCCATTGCTCTGGACTCTTACAATGAGCAGTTCTTC. Its translation is CAIALDSYNEQFF.

This chain joins TRBV6-2 or TRBV6-3 and TRBJ1-5, with D perhaps TRBD1 (5 bases). V shed 6 bases and J shed 6 bases, with 15 bases lying between them. Germline-derived CDR1 and CDR2 are MNHEY and SVGEGT. The CDR3 is made up of 14 amino acids. The CDR3 here is CASSLIRGSQPQHF. CDR3 nucleotide sequence: TGTGCCAGCAGCCTCATCCGGGGGAGTCAGCCCCAGCATTTT.

The gene calls are TRBV2 and TRBJ1-6, with 7 positions matching TRBD1. The CDR3 totals 14 residues. Trimming took 6 bases from V and 6 from J; bases not matched to a gene: 5. CDR1 SNHLY and CDR2 FYNNEI come from the germline V gene. CDR3 in DNA: TGTGCCAGCAGCTCGGACAGGTTTAATTCACCCCTCCACTTT. This translates into CASSSDRFNSPLHF.

The CDR3 loop is CASSLVSNEKLFF. The CDR3 DNA follows: TGTGCCAGCAGCTTGGTTTCTAATGAAAAACTGTTTTTT. J is TRBJ1-4 and V is TRBV5-4; D is undetermined. Deletions cut 0 bases from V and 3 bases from J, with 3 bases between. The length of the CDR3 is 13 residues. Germline lookup yields CDR1 SGHNT and CDR2 YYREEE (reference sequence).

The V gene is TRBV6-1, the J gene TRBJ2-7; D not certain. The CDR3 has 12 residues. Deletions cut 0 bases from V and 4 bases from J, with 4 bases between. Germline CDR1 reads MNHNS; CDR2 reads SASEGT. As DNA, the CDR3 is TGTGCCAGCAGTGAAGCCAGTTACGAGCAGTACTTC. This gives the protein CASSEASYEQYF.

The rearrangement joins TRBV7-9 to TRBJ2-7; D possibly matches TRBD1 or TRBD2 (6 bases each). V dropped 4 bases and J dropped 1 base, with 11 bases sitting between them. The germline V gene encodes CDR1 SEHNR and CDR2 FQNEAQ (reference sequence). This CDR3 spans 14 amino acids. The CDR3 is CASSSGGGSYEQYF. In DNA form, the CDR3 reads TGTGCCAGCAGCTCAGGAGGGGGTTCCTACGAGCAGTACTTC.

This sequence joins TRBV7-2 and TRBJ2-7; 11 bases line up with TRBD2. The V gene end was trimmed by 3 bases and the J gene end by 2 bases; junction bases not matched to a gene: 6. The germline V gene has CDR1 SGHTA and CDR2 FQGNSA. CDR3 length: 16 amino acids. DNA for the CDR3: TGTGCCAGCAGCTTCCCACTAGCGGGGGCTGCCTACGAGCAGTACTTC. As protein: CASSFPLAGAAYEQYF.

This chain uses TRBV7-2 with TRBJ1-1; weak D call: TRBD1 (5 bases). Trimming took off 4 bases at V and 5 bases at J, with 14 bases between the two ends. The CDR3 spans 14 residues. The germline V gene has CDR1 SGHTA and CDR2 FQGNSA. The CDR3 region is CASSWGTARTEAFF. The CDR3 nucleotides read TGTGCCAGCAGCTGGGGGACGGCCAGAACTGAAGCTTTCTTT.

The rearrangement joins TRBV11-2 to TRBJ1-5; D is unresolved. CDR3 length: 15 amino acids. With 1 base removed from V and 3 bases from J, the gap between germline ends came to 10 bases. Germline CDR1 SGHAT, CDR2 FQNNGV. The CDR3 DNA follows: TGTGCCAGCAGCTTAGTCGGGCGCTTCAATCAGCCCCAGCATTTT. Translation gives CASSLVGRFNQPQHF.

The chain is built from TRBV4-3 and TRBJ2-3; maybe TRBD2 (6 bases). V dropped 0 bases and J dropped 6 bases, with 16 bases sitting between them. Germline-derived CDR1 and CDR2 are LGHNA and YSLEER. The CDR3 consists of 16 residues. The chain's CDR3 is CASSQDHGGGWDTQYF. The CDR3, as DNA: TGCGCCAGCAGCCAAGATCACGGGGGAGGATGGGATACGCAGTATTTT.

This rearrangement joins TRBV19 to TRBJ1-4; D gene ambiguous. Germline V lookup: CDR1 LNHDA, CDR2 SQIVND (reference sequence). CDR3 size: 15 residues. V shed 1 base and J shed 0 bases, with 6 bases lying between them. Here the CDR3 DNA reads TGTGCCAGTAGTATAGGGCAGGCAACTAATGAAAAACTGTTTTTT. It specifies CASSIGQATNEKLFF.

The count of this clone is one. The rearrangement links TRBV7-2 to TRBJ2-3, with TRBD2 matching 8 bases. CDR1 SGHTA and CDR2 FQGNSA come from the germline V gene. V was pared by 5 bases and J by 6 bases, with 10 bases of the junction left unmatched. This CDR3 has 15 amino acids. This CDR3 reads CASSQPSGSRDTQYF. The DNA for the CDR3 is TGTGCCAGCAGCCAGCCCAGCGGGAGTAGGGATACGCAGTATTTT.

The chain carries TRBV19 and TRBJ1-4, with 7 bases lining up with TRBD1. J gave up 4 bases and V 4 bases, and 9 bases lay outside the gene matches. Germline values: CDR1 LNHDA, CDR2 SQIVND (reference sequence). The CDR3 runs to 16 residues. CDR3 DNA: TGTGCCAGTAGTAGGAACCTACAGGGGAATAATGAAAAACTGTTTTTT. Its translation is CASSRNLQGNNEKLFF.

CDR3 DNA sequence: TGTGCCAGCAGCTTGGGGAGGGCGGGTGAAAAACTGTTTTTT. Protein sequence: CASSLGRAGEKLFF. This chain uses TRBV7-8 with TRBJ1-4; D gene uncertain. CDR1 and CDR2 from the germline V gene are SGHVS and FQNEAQ. This CDR3 is 14 amino acids long. The V and J ends lost 3 bases and 7 bases respectively, with 12 bases between them.

V gene TRBV5-1 combines with J gene TRBJ1-5; possible D gene TRBD1, 5 bases. The V gene lost 1 base and the J gene lost 5 bases, with 10 bases spanning the gap. The germline gives CDR1 SGHRS, CDR2 YFSETQ. This CDR3 contains 14 residues. This CDR3 reads CASSLLQGDQPQHF. The CDR3, as DNA: TGCGCCAGCAGCTTGCTCCAGGGCGATCAGCCCCAGCATTTT. Looking up the rest from reference TRBV5-1 and TRBJ1-5 gives the full variable domain: KAGVTQTPRYLIKTRGQQVTLSCSPISGHRSVSWYQQTPGQGLQFLFEYFSETQRNKGNFPGRFSGRQFSNSRSEMNVSTLELGDSALYLCASSLLQGDQPQHFGDGTRLSIL.

V is TRBV18 and J is TRBJ1-3; a weak D match, TRBD1 (5 bases). Trimming stripped 3 bases from V and 6 bases from J, with 12 bases between. CDR1 is KGHSH and CDR2 is LQKENI in the germline V gene. This CDR3 contains 14 residues. The CDR3 sequence: CASSPNGAVNTIYF. In DNA form, the CDR3 reads TGTGCCAGCTCACCGAACGGGGCCGTAAACACCATATATTTT.

The chain is built from TRBV19 and TRBJ1-5; 7 nucleotides align to TRBD1. This CDR3 spans 17 amino acids. Germline V gene sequence: CDR1 LNHDA, CDR2 SQIVND (reference sequence). Germline trimming cut 10 bases from V and 0 bases from J; bases unmatched to any gene: 15. CDR3 DNA sequence: TGTGCCACCGATACGAGGGACAGAATTTATAGCAATCAGCCCCAGCATTTT. As protein: CATDTRDRIYSNQPQHF.

The genes are TRBV19 and TRBJ1-4; the D gene is possibly TRBD1 (6 bases). The CDR3 runs to 15 residues. Trimming stripped 5 bases from V and 4 bases from J, with 14 bases between. The V gene's germline CDR1 is LNHDA and CDR2 SQIVND (reference sequence). The CDR3 sequence is CASSPRTGINEKLFF. The CDR3, as DNA: TGTGCCAGTAGTCCCCGAACAGGGATTAATGAAAAACTGTTTTTT.

The chain has TRBV7-9 and TRBJ2-2, with no clear D. The CDR3 runs 13 residues. Trimming cost V 1 base and J 8 bases, with 8 bases left between them. CDR1 SEHNR and CDR2 FQNEAQ come from the germline V gene (reference sequence). The CDR3 DNA reads TGTGCCAGCAGCTTAGGGTCCTTGGGGGAGCTGTTTTTT. This sequence encodes CASSLGSLGELFF.

This chain's CDR3 is CASSPGQHSNQPQHF. Written as DNA, the CDR3 is TGCGCCAGCAGCCCCGGACAGCATAGCAATCAGCCCCAGCATTTT. V usage is TRBV4-3 and J usage is TRBJ1-5, with D tentatively TRBD1 (6 bases). Trimming cost V 4 bases and J 0 bases, with 10 bases left between them. The CDR3 consists of 15 residues. Per the germline V gene, CDR1 is LGHNA and CDR2 is YSLEER.

The V gene is TRBV7-2, the J gene TRBJ2-2; D is unresolved. Trimming took 3 bases from V and 8 from J, leaving 7 bases between them. CDR3 length: 12 residues. Germline loops: CDR1 SGHTA, CDR2 FQGNSA. The CDR3 here is CASSFDRGELFF. DNA for the CDR3: TGTGCCAGCAGCTTTGATCGGGGGGAGCTGTTTTTT.

The chain uses TRBV6-5 and TRBJ1-1; D is undetermined. The CDR3 is 13 amino acids. Between the trimmed V and J ends, which lost 0 bases and 0 bases, there was a span of 2 bases. Germline V gene data show CDR1 as MNHEY and CDR2 as SVGAGI. The CDR3: CASSYSMNTEAFF. The CDR3 DNA reads TGTGCCAGCAGTTACTCGATGAACACTGAAGCTTTCTTT.

V is TRBV7-2 and J is TRBJ1-2; no clear D gene. Trimming stripped 1 base from V and 8 bases from J, with 14 bases between. Germline V CDR1 and CDR2: SGHTA, FQGNSA. This CDR3 region has 14 residues. The CDR3 bases are TGTGCCAGCAGCTTAGTTGAAGGGAGATCCGGCTACACCTTC. Its translation: CASSLVEGRSGYTF.

The chain combines TRBV4-2 with TRBJ2-7; D gene unclear. V lost 3 bases to trimming and J lost 3 bases, with 18 bases between them. The CDR3 has 16 residues. Germline CDR1 reads LGHNA; CDR2 reads YNFKEQ. CDR3 residues: CASSHQVLDDGYEQYF. For the CDR3, the DNA is TGTGCCAGCAGCCACCAGGTCCTGGACGATGGCTACGAGCAGTACTTC.

The rearrangement uses TRBV11-2 and TRBJ1-1, with 7 bases aligning to TRBD1. The CDR3 runs to 17 residues. J gave up 0 bases and V 6 bases, and 13 bases lay outside the gene matches. Germline V gene data show CDR1 as SGHAT and CDR2 as FQNNGV. Here the CDR3 reads CASRKPGQRYMNTEAFF. The DNA for the CDR3 is TGTGCCAGCAGGAAACCGGGACAGCGGTACATGAACACTGAAGCTTTCTTT.

Here the CDR3 reads CATRTGLAVGGEQFF. The CDR3 region has the DNA TGCGCCACCCGGACGGGTCTAGCGGTAGGGGGGGAGCAGTTCTTC. This sequence joins TRBV5-1 and TRBJ2-1; D may be TRBD2 (7 bases). CDR1 and CDR2 from the germline V gene are SGHRS and YFSETQ. The ends were cut back, 9 bases at V and 10 bases at J, with 26 bases in the middle. The CDR3 extends over 15 amino acids.

This chain joins TRBV18 and TRBJ1-4; D is unclear. Germline V gene data show CDR1 as KGHSH and CDR2 as LQKENI. The CDR3 sequence is 15 residues long. V was clipped by 2 bases and J by 5 bases, with 12 bases between them. The CDR3 protein is CASSPVGITNEKLFF. The DNA for the CDR3 is TGTGCCAGCTCACCAGTCGGGATCACGAATGAAAAACTGTTTTTT.